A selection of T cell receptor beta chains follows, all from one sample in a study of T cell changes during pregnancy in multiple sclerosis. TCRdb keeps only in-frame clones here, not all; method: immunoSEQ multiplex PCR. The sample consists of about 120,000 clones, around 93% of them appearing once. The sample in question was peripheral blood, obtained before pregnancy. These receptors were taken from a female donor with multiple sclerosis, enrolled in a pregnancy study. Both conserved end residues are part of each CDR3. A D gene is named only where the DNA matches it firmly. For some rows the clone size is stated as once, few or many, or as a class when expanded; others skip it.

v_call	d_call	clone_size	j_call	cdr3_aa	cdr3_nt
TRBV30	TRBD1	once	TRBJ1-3	CAWSTTGVTGNTIYF	TGTGCCTGGAGTACCACAGGGGTAACTGGAAACACCATATATTTT
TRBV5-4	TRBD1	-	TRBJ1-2	CASSSGTGGVYGYTF	TGTGCCAGCAGCTCGGGGACAGGGGGCGTCTATGGCTACACCTTC
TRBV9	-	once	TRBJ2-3	CASSVLFGWRDTQYF	TGTGCCAGCAGCGTACTTTTCGGGTGGAGGGATACGCAGTATTTT
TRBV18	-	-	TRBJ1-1	CASSPGLGGTEAFF	TGTGCCAGCTCTCCAGGGTTGGGGGGCACTGAAGCTTTCTTT
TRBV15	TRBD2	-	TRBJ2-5	CATSRDRASGRAKQYF	TGTGCCACCAGCAGAGATCGGGCTAGCGGGAGGGCCAAGCAGTACTTC
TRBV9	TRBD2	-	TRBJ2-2	CASSLGTSGANTGELFF	TGTGCCAGCAGCCTCGGGACTAGCGGCGCGAACACCGGGGAGCTGTTTTTT
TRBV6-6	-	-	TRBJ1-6	CASSWELVDSPLHF	TGTGCCAGCAGTTGGGAGCTGGTGGATTCACCCCTCCACTTT
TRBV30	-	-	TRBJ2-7	CAGRPPGSYEQYF	TGTGCCGGGAGACCCCCGGGTTCCTACGAGCAGTACTTC
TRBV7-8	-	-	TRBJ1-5	CASSPENYSNQPQHF	TGTGCCAGCAGCCCAGAGAACTATAGCAATCAGCCCCAGCATTTT
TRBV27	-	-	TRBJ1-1	CASSLSRVMNTEAFF	TGTGCCAGCAGTTTAAGTAGAGTAATGAACACTGAAGCTTTCTTT
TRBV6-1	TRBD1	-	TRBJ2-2	CASSDPTGAAGELFF	TGTGCCAGCAGTGATCCAACAGGGGCCGCCGGGGAGCTGTTTTTT
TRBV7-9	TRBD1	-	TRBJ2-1	CASSPGGGEQFF	TGTGCCAGCAGCCCAGGGGGCGGTGAGCAGTTCTTC
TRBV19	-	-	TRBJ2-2	CASSFTNTGELFF	TGTGCCAGTAGTTTTACGAACACCGGGGAGCTGTTTTTT
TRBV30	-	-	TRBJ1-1	CAWSVQTNTEAFF	TGTGCCTGGAGTGTACAGACGAACACTGAAGCTTTCTTT
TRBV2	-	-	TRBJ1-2	CARRTANYGYTF	TGTGCCAGGAGGACAGCTAACTATGGCTACACCTTC
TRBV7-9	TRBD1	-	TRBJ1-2	CASSLGRDSYGYTF	TGTGCCAGCAGCTTAGGCCGGGACAGCTATGGCTACACCTTC
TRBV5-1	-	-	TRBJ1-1	CASRYDSLNTEAFF	TGCGCCAGCAGATATGACAGCCTGAACACTGAAGCTTTCTTT
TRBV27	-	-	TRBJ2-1	CASSSPGLEINEQFF	TGTGCCAGCAGTTCCCCGGGACTCGAAATCAATGAGCAGTTCTTC
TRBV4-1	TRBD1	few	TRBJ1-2	CASSRQTGDQSYGYTF	TGCGCCAGCAGCCGCCAGACAGGGGATCAGTCCTATGGCTACACCTTC
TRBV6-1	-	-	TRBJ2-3	CASSVTVSTDTQYF	TGTGCCAGCAGTGTCACAGTTAGCACAGATACGCAGTATTTT
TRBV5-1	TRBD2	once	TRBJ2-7	CASSFRTSASSVYEQYF	TGCGCCAGCAGCTTTCGGACTAGCGCAAGTTCTGTCTACGAGCAGTACTTC
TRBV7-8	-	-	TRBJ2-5	CASSLSRTGVRETQYF	TGTGCCAGCAGCTTGAGTAGAACGGGAGTACGGGAGACCCAGTACTTC
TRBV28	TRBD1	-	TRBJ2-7	CASSSWTGGPDEQYF	TGTGCCAGCAGTTCGTGGACAGGGGGTCCTGACGAGCAGTACTTC
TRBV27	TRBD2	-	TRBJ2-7	CASRALAGGSLYEQYF	TGTGCCAGCAGAGCCCTAGCGGGGGGTTCTCTTTACGAGCAGTACTTC
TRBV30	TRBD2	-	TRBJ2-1	CAWSKRGASNEQFF	TGTGCCTGGAGTAAGCGGGGGGCCTCGAATGAGCAGTTCTTC
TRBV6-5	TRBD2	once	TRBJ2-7	CASSSSGGASYEQYF	TGTGCCAGCAGTTCTAGCGGGGGGGCCTCCTACGAGCAGTACTTC
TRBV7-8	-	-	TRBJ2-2	CASSLVTGSGTGELFF	TGTGCCAGCAGCTTAGTAACCGGGTCGGGCACCGGGGAGCTGTTTTTT
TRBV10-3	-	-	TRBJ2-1	CAISGTGDSSRGEQFF	TGTGCCATCAGTGGGACCGGCGACAGTAGTAGGGGTGAGCAGTTCTTC
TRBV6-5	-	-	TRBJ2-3	CASSYTEGQDTQYF	TGTGCCAGCAGTTACACGGAGGGCCAGGATACGCAGTATTTT
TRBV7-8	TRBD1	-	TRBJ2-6	CASSLRRQGGTSGANVLTF	TGTGCCAGCAGCCTTCGTAGACAGGGGGGGACCTCTGGGGCCAACGTCCTGACTTTC
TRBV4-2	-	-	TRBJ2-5	CASSQVKGRGETQYF	TGTGCCAGCAGCCAGGTGAAAGGGAGAGGGGAGACCCAGTACTTC